This T cell receptor beta chain was recovered during a study of cytomegalovirus exposure and HLA in healthy donors. General study results and limits: Some TCR beta chains (roughly 160 of them) were listed as cytomegalovirus-associated. V segments that were indistinguishable, TRBV6-2 and TRBV6-3 among them, were omitted from analysis. CMV serostatus was the only immune exposure information that was available.

Researchers ran the PCR with 60 Vbeta and 13 Jbeta primers. Only in-frame clones appear in the TCRdb table, and some are missing; sequencing was by immunoSEQ multiplex PCR. This sample has under 150,000 clones, with 70% to 85% found just once. This clone showed up just once. Its antigen is undetermined. The germline gives CDR1 ENHRY, CDR2 SYGVKD. CDR3 length equals 13 residues. The V gene end was trimmed by 7 bases and the J gene end by 6 bases; junction bases not matched to a gene: 3. Sequencing used PBMCs. The sequence derives from a male donor in good health and CMV-seronegative. This chain links TRBV10-3 with TRBJ2-1, with 10 bases that match TRBD2. CDR3 region: CAIKLAGANEQFF. The CDR3 DNA sequence: TGTGCCATCAAGCTAGCGGGAGCCAATGAGCAGTTCTTC.